This T cell receptor (beta chain) was documented in a study of blood T cell repertoires in COVID-19. The assay was immunoSEQ multiplex PCR, and TCRdb's table has in-frame clones only and misses some. Of about 62,000 clones listed, around four fifths were seen once; the top ten hold about 6.4%. The junction had 7 bases not matched to a gene; V was cut back by 5 bases and J by 10 bases. Germline V gene sequence: CDR1 MGHDK, CDR2 SYGVNS. CDR3 length equals 14 residues. The TCR comes from a woman aged 50 to 60 with active or convalescent COVID-19. The genes are TRBV25-1 and TRBJ1-4, with TRBD1 matching 10 bases. Sequenced: peripheral blood. Here the CDR3 reads CASSNRDRGGKLFF. The CDR3 region has the DNA TGTGCCAGCAGTAACCGGGACAGGGGTGGAAAACTGTTTTTT.